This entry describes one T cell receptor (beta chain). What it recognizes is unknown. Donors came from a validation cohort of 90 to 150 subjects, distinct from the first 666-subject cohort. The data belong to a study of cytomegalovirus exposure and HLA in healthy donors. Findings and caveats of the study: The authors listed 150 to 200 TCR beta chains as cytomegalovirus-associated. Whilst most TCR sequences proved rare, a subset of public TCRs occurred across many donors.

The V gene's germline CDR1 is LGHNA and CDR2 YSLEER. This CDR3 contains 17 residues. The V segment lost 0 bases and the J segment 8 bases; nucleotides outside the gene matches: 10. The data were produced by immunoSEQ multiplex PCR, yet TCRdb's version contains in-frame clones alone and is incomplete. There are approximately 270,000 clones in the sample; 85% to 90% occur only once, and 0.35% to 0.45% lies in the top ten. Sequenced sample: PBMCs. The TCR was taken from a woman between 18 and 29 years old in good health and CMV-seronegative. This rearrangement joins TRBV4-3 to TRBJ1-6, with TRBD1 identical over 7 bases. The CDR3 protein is CASSQDLGAGGYSPLHF. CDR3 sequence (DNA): TGCGCCAGCAGCCAAGATCTTGGGGCAGGGGGGTATTCACCCCTCCACTTT.